The clone carrying this T cell receptor (beta chain) was seen only once. This specimen comes from a study of PD-L1 blockade in urothelial cancer. About the research overall: Atezolizumab therapy began for patients at some point between 2013 and 2015, dosed at 1,200 mg intravenously every 3 weeks. Blood samples had a median of approximately 150,000 T cells, 80,000 to 85,000 unique TCRs, and clonality approximately 0.086.

Assay used: immunoSEQ multiplex PCR; TCRdb lists only in-frame clones, some missing. This table holds tens of thousands of clones, around 80% found once. Between the trimmed V and J ends, which lost 0 bases and 7 bases, there was a span of 18 bases. The CDR3 length is 16 residues. Germline V lookup: CDR1 MNHEY, CDR2 SVGAGI. The genes are TRBV6-5 and TRBJ1-2; D perhaps matches TRBD1 (6 bases). The origin of this receptor is a man in his 70s with urothelial cancer. Sequencing used PBMCs, obtained around atezolizumab (anti-PD-L1) treatment. CDR3 in amino acids: CASSYSRRQGQRGYTF. The CDR3, as DNA: TGTGCCAGCAGTTACTCGCGACGTCAGGGACAACGTGGCTACACCTTC.